The 5 T cell receptor beta chains presented below share a single source sample, sequenced in a study of cytomegalovirus exposure and HLA in healthy donors. PCR primers comprised 60 Vbeta and 13 Jbeta primers. The method was immunoSEQ multiplex PCR; TCRdb's version includes in-frame clones alone and lacks a portion of them. The sample includes roughly 150,000 clones, roughly 80% of them seen just once. Sequenced sample: PBMCs. These TCRs come from a male donor in good health and CMV-seronegative.

J is TRBJ1-2 and V is TRBV7-3; tentative D call: TRBD1 (5 bases). V was shortened by 5 bases and J by 4 bases, with 14 bases between the two germline ends. This CDR3 region has 14 residues. Germline V gives CDR1 SGHTA, CDR2 FQGTGA. CDR3 sequence reads: CASSENGGGYGYTF. The CDR3 nucleotides are TGTGCCAGCAGCGAGAACGGGGGTGGCTATGGCTACACCTTC.

The chain links TRBV27 to TRBJ1-5; D remains unclear. Trimming stripped 5 bases from V and 2 bases from J, with 13 bases between. The germline V gene has CDR1 MNHEY and CDR2 SMNVEV (reference sequence). This CDR3 is 15 amino acids long. In nucleotides, the CDR3 is TGTGCCAGCAGTGACCCGGGTGTAGGCAATCAGCCCCAGCATTTT. Its protein is CASSDPGVGNQPQHF.

J is TRBJ2-2 and V is TRBV19; tentatively, D is TRBD1 (6 bases). The CDR3 contains 15 residues. V was clipped by 3 bases and J by 1 base, with 9 bases between them. CDR1 is LNHDA, CDR2 SQIVND, per germline (reference sequence). CDR3 sequence reads: CASSMGQVNTGELFF. CDR3 sequence (DNA): TGTGCCAGTAGTATGGGACAAGTGAACACCGGGGAGCTGTTTTTT.

This clone came up once. The rearrangement links TRBV9 to TRBJ2-3, with 7 bases matching TRBD1. This CDR3 is 15 amino acids long. Trimming cost V 0 bases and J 6 bases; bases outside gene matches: 7. From germline, CDR1 is SGDLS and CDR2 YYNGEE. The CDR3 is CASSVEGGFVDTQYF. The CDR3 DNA sequence: TGTGCCAGCAGCGTAGAAGGGGGCTTTGTGGATACGCAGTATTTT.

J is TRBJ2-7 and V is TRBV7-6, with a tentative D call TRBD2 (6 bases). Germline CDR1 and CDR2: SGHVS and FNYEAQ. V shed 4 bases and J shed 2 bases, with 21 bases lying between them. This CDR3 is 17 amino acids long. This CDR3 reads CASSSKSDGLSTYEQYF. CDR3 nucleotides: TGTGCCAGCAGCTCAAAAAGCGACGGACTATCAACCTACGAGCAGTACTTC.